These 28 T cell receptor beta chains share one sample of origin, sequenced in a study of beta chain features in type 1 diabetes. cDNA synthesis used the whole RNA isolate, giving expressed TCRB sequences. Method: immunoSEQ multiplex PCR; TCRdb's copy keeps in-frame clones and lacks some. The table lists hundreds of thousands of clones, 6.5% to 10% of them singletons, with more than 0.4% in the top ten. Sequenced sample: central memory CD4+ T cells from blood. The receptors here all came from a woman in her late teens or twenties in good health.

This clone was seen only a few times. The chain employs TRBV28 and TRBJ1-5, with D perhaps TRBD1 (6 bases). Germline lookup yields CDR1 MDHEN and CDR2 SYDVKM. Trimming pared 3 bases from V and 7 bases from J, leaving 22 bases between. The CDR3 is made up of 17 amino acids. CDR3 protein: CASSFRDWEGVRQPQHF. CDR3 DNA sequence: TGTGCCAGCAGTTTCCGGGATTGGGAGGGGGTGAGGCAGCCCCAGCATTTT. The full variable domain, in which reference TRBV28 and TRBJ1-5 provide the parts outside the CDR3, is DVKVTQSSRYLVKRTGEKVFLECVQDMDHENMFWYRQDPGLGLRLIYFSYDVKMKEKGDIPEGYSVSREKKERFSLILESASTNQTSMYLCASSFRDWEGVRQPQHFGDGTRLSIL.

The rearrangement links TRBV5-1 to TRBJ2-5, with TRBD2 as a possible D gene (7 bases). Per the germline V gene, CDR1 is SGHRS and CDR2 is YFSETQ. Trimming took 0 bases from V and 5 from J, leaving 14 bases between them. The CDR3 spans 15 residues. Written as DNA, the CDR3 is TGCGCCAGCAGCTTGGTCGGGGGGCGCATGGAGACCCAGTACTTC. Translation: CASSLVGGRMETQYF.

The chain couples TRBV2 to TRBJ2-5; D might be TRBD1 (6 bases). Trimming took off 5 bases at V and 4 bases at J, with 14 bases between the two ends. The CDR3 is 14 residues long. Per germline, CDR1 SNHLY and CDR2 FYNNEI. The CDR3 nucleotides read TGTGCCAGCAGTCCCAACCGGGACATAGAGACCCAGTACTTC. Protein: CASSPNRDIETQYF.

In its sample, this clone was seen a few times. The chain has TRBV7-2 and TRBJ2-3, with TRBD2 matching 8 bases. Trimming cost V 5 bases and J 1 base; bases outside gene matches: 2. CDR1 and CDR2 from the germline V gene are SGHTA and FQGNSA. This CDR3 is built from 14 residues. In DNA, the CDR3 is TGTGCCAGCAGCACGGGGGGGGGCACAGATACGCAGTATTTT. Protein: CASSTGGGTDTQYF.

In DNA form, the CDR3 reads TGTGCCAGCAGCTTACAAGGAGAGACCCAGTACTTC. This codes for CASSLQGETQYF. The chain recombines TRBV7-9 with TRBJ2-5; no firm D call. Germline CDR1 SEHNR, CDR2 FQNEAQ (reference sequence). The V end was cut by 2 bases, the J end by 4 bases, with 5 bases between. This CDR3 contains 12 residues.

With respect to this clone: The same CDR3 can be traced to other DNA sequences in this sample. The chain joins TRBV7-2 to TRBJ1-5; D may be TRBD1 (6 bases). Germline CDR1 is SGHTA and CDR2 is FQGNSA. Deletions cut 3 bases from V and 4 bases from J, with 7 bases between. This CDR3 region has 13 residues. The CDR3 nucleotides read TGTGCCAGCAGCTTTACAGGGAATCAGCCCCAGCATTTT. Protein sequence: CASSFTGNQPQHF. The variable domain in full, completed from reference TRBV7-2 and TRBJ1-5, reads GAGVSQSPSNKVTEKGKDVELRCDPISGHTALYWYRQSLGQGLEFLIYFQGNSAPDKSGLPSDRFSAERTGGSVSTLTIQRTQQEDSAVYLCASSFTGNQPQHFGDGTRLSIL.

This clone was picked up a small number of times. J is TRBJ2-5 and V is TRBV5-4; a weak D match, TRBD2 (6 bases). V was shortened by 0 bases and J by 2 bases, with 8 bases between the two germline ends. Germline V gene data show CDR1 as SGHNT and CDR2 as YYREEE (reference sequence). The CDR3 extends over 14 amino acids. The CDR3 nucleotides are TGTGCCAGCAGCTTGGGCGGGACGCAAGAGACCCAGTACTTC. It yields the protein CASSLGGTQETQYF.

The table lists this clone with a few counts. This rearrangement joins TRBV7-3 to TRBJ2-1; 8 nucleotides line up with TRBD2. With V trimmed by 0 bases and J by 13 bases, 2 bases remained unmatched. Per the germline V gene, CDR1 is SGHTA and CDR2 is FQGTGA. The CDR3 runs 12 residues. Written as DNA, the CDR3 is TGTGCCAGCAGCTTAACGGGACTAGTCCAGTTCTTC. This encodes CASSLTGLVQFF.

This clone has a handful of counts. V gene TRBV6-6 combines with J gene TRBJ1-1; TRBD1 is a possible D gene (5 bases). Trimming cost V 5 bases and J 6 bases, with 13 bases left between them. The germline V gene has CDR1 MNHNY and CDR2 SVGAGI (reference sequence). The CDR3 length is 13 residues. DNA for the CDR3: TGTGCCAGCAGTGATACCCCAGGGCCTGAAGCTTTCTTT. Its translation is CASSDTPGPEAFF.

This clone turned up a few times. The rearrangement uses TRBV28 and TRBJ1-2; 7 nucleotides match TRBD1. With V trimmed by 2 bases and J by 3 bases, 12 bases remained unmatched. The CDR3 totals 17 residues. The V gene's germline CDR1 is MDHEN and CDR2 SYDVKM. For the CDR3, the DNA is TGTGCCAGCAGTTTAAGGGGTCTTGGACAGGTAGACTATGGCTACACCTTC. It translates to CASSLRGLGQVDYGYTF.

V gene TRBV6-6 combines with J gene TRBJ1-5, with a possible D match to TRBD1 (5 bases). CDR3 length: 15 amino acids. V lost 6 bases and J lost 0, with 12 bases in between. Germline CDR1 reads MNHNY; CDR2 reads SVGAGI (reference sequence). The CDR3 sequence: CASSPDTYSNQPQHF. The CDR3 DNA follows: TGTGCCAGCAGCCCGGACACATATAGCAATCAGCCCCAGCATTTT.

This clone was picked up many times. The V call is TRBV5-6, the J call TRBJ2-7; 12 bases are a match to TRBD2. CDR1 SGHDT and CDR2 YYEEEE come from the germline V gene. J lost 4 bases, V lost 4 bases, and 12 bases had no gene match. The CDR3 contains 17 residues. CDR3 bases: TGTGCCAGCAGCCGTCCGCCTCTAGCGGGAGGGAAGTACGAGCAGTACTTC. This encodes CASSRPPLAGGKYEQYF.

This chain links TRBV10-3 with TRBJ1-1; D remains unclear. From germline, CDR1 is ENHRY and CDR2 SYGVKD. Trimming removed 10 bases at V and 4 bases at J, with 13 bases between. The CDR3 spans 12 residues. CDR3 bases: TGTGCCACCTGGTTGTCGGGCACTGAAGCTTTCTTT. It codes for CATWLSGTEAFF.

The sample holds a few counts of this clone. Other DNA sequences of this sample code for an identical CDR3. The chain is built from TRBV5-1 and TRBJ2-5; D might be TRBD2 (5 bases). The CDR3 runs 14 residues. V lost 1 base and J 4 bases, leaving 11 bases between the germline ends. The germline V gene has CDR1 SGHRS and CDR2 YFSETQ. CDR3 in amino acids: CASSLTGGGETQYF. The CDR3 nucleotides read TGCGCCAGCAGCTTGACGGGCGGAGGAGAGACCCAGTACTTC.

The V call is TRBV7-9, the J call TRBJ1-2; D ambiguous. Germline loops: CDR1 SEHNR, CDR2 FQNEAQ (reference sequence). V lost 1 base and J 3 bases, leaving 9 bases between the germline ends. This CDR3 contains 14 residues. CDR3 sequence: CASSLVNSHYGYTF. The CDR3 DNA reads TGTGCCAGCAGCTTAGTTAACAGTCACTATGGCTACACCTTC.

This clone was recorded at least ten times. This chain links TRBV7-9 with TRBJ2-5; D is ambiguous. The CDR3 runs 14 residues. From germline, CDR1 is SEHNR and CDR2 FQNEAQ (reference sequence). Trimming took 1 base from V and 4 from J, leaving 10 bases between them. CDR3 sequence reads: CASSLGHVGETQYF. CDR3 DNA sequence: TGTGCCAGCAGCTTAGGACATGTGGGAGAGACCCAGTACTTC.

This chain joins TRBV5-6 and TRBJ2-1, with D possibly TRBD1 on 5 matching bases. Trimming took off 4 bases at V and 11 bases at J, with 13 bases between the two ends. Germline assignment: CDR1 SGHDT and CDR2 YYEEEE. This CDR3 is built from 12 residues. The CDR3 DNA is TGTGCCAGCAGCGCTGTCGACAGTAAGCAGTTCTTC. This translates into CASSAVDSKQFF.

This clone appeared a few times. The rearrangement links TRBV6-1 to TRBJ1-4; D is unclear. Looked up from germline, CDR1 is MNHNS and CDR2 is SASEGT. This CDR3 has 15 residues. V was pared by 5 bases and J by 0 bases, with 10 bases between. The CDR3 DNA is TGTGCCAGCAGTAAAGACCCGGCAACTAATGAAAAACTGTTTTTT. It specifies CASSKDPATNEKLFF.

This clone was counted only a few times. The chain uses TRBV7-2 and TRBJ2-1; 8 nucleotides line up with TRBD2. The CDR3 is 15 amino acids. The V segment lost 6 bases and the J segment 7 bases; nucleotides outside the gene matches: 11. CDR1 and CDR2 from the germline V gene are SGHTA and FQGNSA. CDR3 loop: CASSSGLAGFNEQFF. For the CDR3, the DNA is TGTGCCAGCAGTTCCGGACTAGCCGGTTTTAATGAGCAGTTCTTC.

This clone was counted at least ten times. The chain recombines TRBV23-1 with TRBJ2-1, with D maybe TRBD2 (6 bases). TRBV23-1 is an ORF, and what it does is uncertain. Trimming removed 8 bases at V and 0 bases at J, with 11 bases between. This CDR3 contains 14 residues. CDR3 loop: CASSYSGSYNEQFF. CDR3 coding DNA: TGCGCCAGCTCTTATAGCGGCTCCTACAATGAGCAGTTCTTC.

Here the CDR3 DNA reads TGTGCCAGCAGATATGGGACACCATCCTCCTACGAGCAGTACTTC. Amino acids: CASRYGTPSSYEQYF. J is TRBJ2-7 and V is TRBV6-5; D perhaps matches TRBD1 (6 bases). The ends were cut back, 6 bases at V and 0 bases at J, with 15 bases in the middle. The V gene's germline CDR1 is MNHEY and CDR2 SVGAGI. This CDR3 contains 15 residues.

This clone was detected many times. This rearrangement joins TRBV12-5 to TRBJ2-1, with 15 bases fitting TRBD2. Germline CDR1 and CDR2: LGHNT and FRNRAP. The CDR3 is made up of 20 amino acids. The V gene end was trimmed by 2 bases and the J gene end by 0 bases; junction bases not matched to a gene: 8. CDR3 loop: CASGLYGTSGRPTSYNEQFF. CDR3 DNA sequence: TGTGCTAGTGGTTTGTACGGGACTAGCGGGAGGCCAACCTCCTACAATGAGCAGTTCTTC. The full variable domain, with the rest looked up from reference TRBV12-5 and TRBJ2-1, is DARVTQTPRHKVTEMGQEVTMRCQPILGHNTVFWYRQTMMQGLELLAYFRNRAPLDDSGMPKDRFSAEMPDATLATLKIQPSEPRDSAVYFCASGLYGTSGRPTSYNEQFFGPGTRLTVL.

The J gene is TRBJ2-3, the V gene TRBV29-1; D perhaps matches TRBD1 (6 bases). Germline values: CDR1 SQVTM, CDR2 ANQGSEA. Trimming pared 0 bases from V and 3 bases from J, leaving 16 bases between. The CDR3 sequence is 16 residues long. CDR3 coding DNA: TGCAGCGTTGAAGATCGGGCAGGGGCAGTGACAGATACGCAGTATTTT. Its protein product is CSVEDRAGAVTDTQYF.

A few counts support this clone. V gene TRBV2 combines with J gene TRBJ2-7; 8 positions agree with TRBD2. The CDR3 spans 16 residues. The J segment lost 3 bases and the V segment lost 1 base, leaving 8 bases of the junction unmatched. CDR1 is SNHLY, CDR2 FYNNEI, per germline. The CDR3 region is CASSEDDGRGFYEQYF. The CDR3 nucleotides read TGTGCCAGCAGTGAAGATGACGGGAGGGGGTTCTACGAGCAGTACTTC.

This clone was found many times. The CDR3 loop reads CASNPAGQGGNTEAFF. For the CDR3, the DNA is TGTGCCAGCAACCCAGCGGGGCAGGGTGGCAACACTGAAGCTTTCTTT. The gene calls are TRBV25-1 and TRBJ1-1, with a possible D match to TRBD1 (5 bases). This CDR3 has 16 residues. CDR1 is MGHDK, CDR2 SYGVNS, per germline. Trimming took 7 bases from V and 2 from J, leaving 20 bases between them.

This clone was seen repeatedly, ten times or more. CDR3 bases: TGTGCCACCAGAGCGGGGGACAGGGTCGCAGATACGCAGTATTTT. Amino acid sequence: CATRAGDRVADTQYF. J is TRBJ2-3 and V is TRBV15; D perhaps matches TRBD1 (9 bases). Trimming shortened V by 6 bases and J by 4 bases, and 17 bases separated the two germline ends. Germline V gene lookup returns CDR1 LNHNV and CDR2 YYDKDF (reference sequence). CDR3 length equals 15 residues.

This clone has more than one count but fewer than ten. The gene calls are TRBV6-6 and TRBJ1-5; D unresolved. CDR1 is MNHNY, CDR2 SVGAGI, per germline (reference sequence). The length of the CDR3 is 11 residues. The ends were cut back, 4 bases at V and 7 bases at J, with 5 bases in the middle. The CDR3 sequence: CASSFGQPQHF. The CDR3 nucleotides are TGTGCCAGCAGTTTCGGACAGCCCCAGCATTTT.

V usage is TRBV7-2 and J usage is TRBJ2-1; 10 bases are shared with TRBD2. The ends lost 5 bases at V and 1 base at J; junction bases unmatched: 5. CDR3 length equals 16 residues. Germline CDR1 SGHTA, CDR2 FQGNSA. In DNA, the CDR3 is TGTGCCAGCAGCCCTAGCGGGAGAAGATCCTACAATGAGCAGTTCTTC. It yields the protein CASSPSGRRSYNEQFF.